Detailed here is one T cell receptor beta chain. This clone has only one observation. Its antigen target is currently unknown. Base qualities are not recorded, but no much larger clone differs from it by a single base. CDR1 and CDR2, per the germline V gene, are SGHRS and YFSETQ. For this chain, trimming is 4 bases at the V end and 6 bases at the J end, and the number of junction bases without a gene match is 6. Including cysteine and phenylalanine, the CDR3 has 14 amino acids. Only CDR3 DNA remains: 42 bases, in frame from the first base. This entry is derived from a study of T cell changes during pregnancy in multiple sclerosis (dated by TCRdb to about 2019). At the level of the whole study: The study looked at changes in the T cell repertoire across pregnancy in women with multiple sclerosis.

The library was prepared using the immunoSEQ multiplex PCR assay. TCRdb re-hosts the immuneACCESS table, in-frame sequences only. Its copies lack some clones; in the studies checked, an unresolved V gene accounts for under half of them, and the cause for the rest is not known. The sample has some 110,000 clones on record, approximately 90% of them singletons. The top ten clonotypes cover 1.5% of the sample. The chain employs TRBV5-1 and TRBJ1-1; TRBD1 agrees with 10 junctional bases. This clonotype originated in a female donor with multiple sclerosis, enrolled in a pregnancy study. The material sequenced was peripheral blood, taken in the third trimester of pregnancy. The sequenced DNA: TGCGCCAGCAGCGTTGACAGGGGGCGATCTGAAGCTTTCTTT. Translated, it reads CASSVDRGRSEAFF.